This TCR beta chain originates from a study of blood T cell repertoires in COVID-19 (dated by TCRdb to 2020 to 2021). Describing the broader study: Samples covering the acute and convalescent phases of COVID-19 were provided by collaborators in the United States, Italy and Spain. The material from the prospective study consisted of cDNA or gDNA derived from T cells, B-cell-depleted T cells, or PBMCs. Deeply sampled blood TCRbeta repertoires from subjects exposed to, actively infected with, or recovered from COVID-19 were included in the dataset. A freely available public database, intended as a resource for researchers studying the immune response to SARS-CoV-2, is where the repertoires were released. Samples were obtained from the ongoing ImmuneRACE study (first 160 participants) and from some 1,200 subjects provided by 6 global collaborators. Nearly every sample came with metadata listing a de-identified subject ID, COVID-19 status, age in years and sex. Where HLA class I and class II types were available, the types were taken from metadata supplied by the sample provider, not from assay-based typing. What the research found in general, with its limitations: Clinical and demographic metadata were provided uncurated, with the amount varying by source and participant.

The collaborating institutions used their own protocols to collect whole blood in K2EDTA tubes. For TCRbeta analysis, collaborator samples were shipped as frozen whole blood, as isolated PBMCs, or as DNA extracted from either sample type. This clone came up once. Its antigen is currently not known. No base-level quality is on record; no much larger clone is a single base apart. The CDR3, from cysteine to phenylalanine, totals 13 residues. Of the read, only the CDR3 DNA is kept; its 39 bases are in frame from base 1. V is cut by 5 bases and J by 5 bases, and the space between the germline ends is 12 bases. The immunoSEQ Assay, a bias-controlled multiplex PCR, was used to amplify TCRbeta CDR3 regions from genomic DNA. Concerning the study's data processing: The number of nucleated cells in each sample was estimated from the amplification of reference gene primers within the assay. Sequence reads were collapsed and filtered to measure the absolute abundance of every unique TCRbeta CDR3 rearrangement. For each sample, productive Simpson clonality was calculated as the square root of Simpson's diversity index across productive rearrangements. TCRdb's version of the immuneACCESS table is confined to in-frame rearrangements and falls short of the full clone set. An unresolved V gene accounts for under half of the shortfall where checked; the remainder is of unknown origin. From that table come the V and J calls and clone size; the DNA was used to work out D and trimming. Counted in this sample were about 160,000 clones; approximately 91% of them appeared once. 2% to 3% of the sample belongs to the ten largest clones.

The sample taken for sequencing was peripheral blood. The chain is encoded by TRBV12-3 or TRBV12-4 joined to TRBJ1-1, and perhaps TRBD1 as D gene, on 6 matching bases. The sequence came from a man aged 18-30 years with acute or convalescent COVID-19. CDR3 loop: CASSLGQLTEAFF. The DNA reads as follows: TGTGCCAGCAGTCTTGGACAGTTGACTGAAGCTTTCTTT.